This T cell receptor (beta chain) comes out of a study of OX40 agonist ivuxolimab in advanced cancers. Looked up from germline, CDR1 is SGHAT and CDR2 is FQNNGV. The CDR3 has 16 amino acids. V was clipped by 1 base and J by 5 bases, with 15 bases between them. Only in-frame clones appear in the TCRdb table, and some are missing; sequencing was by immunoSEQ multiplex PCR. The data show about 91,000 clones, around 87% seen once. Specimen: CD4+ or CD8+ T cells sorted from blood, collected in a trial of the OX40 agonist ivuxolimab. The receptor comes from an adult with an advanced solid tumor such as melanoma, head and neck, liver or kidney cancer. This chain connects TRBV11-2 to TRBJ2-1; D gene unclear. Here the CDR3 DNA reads TGTGCCAGCAGCTTAGGAGCGTTGGCTTCCAACAATGAGCAGTTCTTC. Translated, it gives CASSLGALASNNEQFF.